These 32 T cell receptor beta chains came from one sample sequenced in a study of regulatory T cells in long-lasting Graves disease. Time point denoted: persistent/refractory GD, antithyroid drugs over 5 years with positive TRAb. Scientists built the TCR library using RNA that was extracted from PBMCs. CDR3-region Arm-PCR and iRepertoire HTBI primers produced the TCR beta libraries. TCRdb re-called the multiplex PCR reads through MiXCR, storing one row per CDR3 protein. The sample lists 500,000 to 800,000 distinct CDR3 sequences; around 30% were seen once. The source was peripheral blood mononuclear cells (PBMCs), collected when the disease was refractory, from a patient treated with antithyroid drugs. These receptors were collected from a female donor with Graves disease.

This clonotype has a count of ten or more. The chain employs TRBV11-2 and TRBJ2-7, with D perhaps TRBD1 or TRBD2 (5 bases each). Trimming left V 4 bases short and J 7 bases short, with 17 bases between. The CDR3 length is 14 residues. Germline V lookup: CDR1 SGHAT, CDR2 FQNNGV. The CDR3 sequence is CASSSGRGIGEQYF. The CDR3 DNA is TGTGCCAGCAGCTCGGGACGAGGGATTGGGGAGCAGTACTTC.

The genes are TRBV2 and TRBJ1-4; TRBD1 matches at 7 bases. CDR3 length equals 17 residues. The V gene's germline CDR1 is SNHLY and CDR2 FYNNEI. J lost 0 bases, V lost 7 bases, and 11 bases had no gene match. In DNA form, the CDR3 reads TGTGCCAGCAATGATCCGGGACAGCTGCCAACTAATGAAAAACTGTTTTTT. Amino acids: CASNDPGQLPTNEKLFF.

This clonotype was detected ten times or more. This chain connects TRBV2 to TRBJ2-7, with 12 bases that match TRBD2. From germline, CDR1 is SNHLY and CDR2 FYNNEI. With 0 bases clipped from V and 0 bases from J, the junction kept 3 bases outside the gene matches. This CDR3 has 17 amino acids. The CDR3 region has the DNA TGTGCCAGCAGTGAAGCGGGACTAGCGGGTAGCTCCTACGAGCAGTACTTC. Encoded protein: CASSEAGLAGSSYEQYF. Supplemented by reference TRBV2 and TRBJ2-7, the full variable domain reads EPEVTQTPSHQVTQMGQEVILRCVPISNHLYFYWYRQILGQKVEFLVSFYNNEISEKSEIFDDQFSVERPDGSNFTLKIRSTKLEDSAMYFCASSEAGLAGSSYEQYFGPGTRLTVT.

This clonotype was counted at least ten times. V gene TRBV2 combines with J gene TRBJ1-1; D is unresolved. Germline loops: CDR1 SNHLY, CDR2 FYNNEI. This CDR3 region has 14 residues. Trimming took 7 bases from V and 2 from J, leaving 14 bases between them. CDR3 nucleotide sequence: TGTGCCAGCACCGAAAGGCAAATTAACACTGAAGCTTTCTTT. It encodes CASTERQINTEAFF.

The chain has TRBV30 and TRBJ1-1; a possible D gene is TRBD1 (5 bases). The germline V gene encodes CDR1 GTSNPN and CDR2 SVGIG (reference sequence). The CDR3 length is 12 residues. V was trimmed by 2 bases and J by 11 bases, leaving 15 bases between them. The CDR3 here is CAWSPGPLEAFF. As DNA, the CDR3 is TGTGCCTGGAGTCCGGGGCCCCTAGAGGCTTTCTTT.

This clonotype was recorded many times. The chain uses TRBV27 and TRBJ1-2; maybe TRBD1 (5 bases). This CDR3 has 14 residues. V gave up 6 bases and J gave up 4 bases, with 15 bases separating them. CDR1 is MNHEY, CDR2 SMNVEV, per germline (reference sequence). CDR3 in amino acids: CASRTGTAAYGYTF. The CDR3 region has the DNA TGTGCCAGCAGAACCGGGACTGCCGCCTATGGCTACACCTTC.

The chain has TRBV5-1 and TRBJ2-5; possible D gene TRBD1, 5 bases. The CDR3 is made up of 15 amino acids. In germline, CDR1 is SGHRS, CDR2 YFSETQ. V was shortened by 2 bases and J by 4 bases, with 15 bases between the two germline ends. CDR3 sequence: CASSFTGYQGETQYF. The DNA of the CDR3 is TGCGCCAGCAGCTTTACAGGATATCAAGGAGAGACCCAGTACTTC.

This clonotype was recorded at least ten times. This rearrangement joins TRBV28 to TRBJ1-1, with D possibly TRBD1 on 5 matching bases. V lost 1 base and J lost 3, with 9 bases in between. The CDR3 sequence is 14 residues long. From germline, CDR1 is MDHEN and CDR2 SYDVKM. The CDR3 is CASSLSKGDTEAFF. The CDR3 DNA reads TGTGCCAGCAGTTTATCTAAAGGGGACACTGAAGCTTTCTTT.

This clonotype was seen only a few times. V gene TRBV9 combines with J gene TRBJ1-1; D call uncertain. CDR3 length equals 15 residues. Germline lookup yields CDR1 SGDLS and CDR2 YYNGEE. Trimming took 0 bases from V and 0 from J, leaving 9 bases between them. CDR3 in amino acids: CASSVDVMLNTEAFF. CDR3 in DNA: TGTGCCAGCAGCGTAGATGTTATGCTGAACACTGAAGCTTTCTTT.

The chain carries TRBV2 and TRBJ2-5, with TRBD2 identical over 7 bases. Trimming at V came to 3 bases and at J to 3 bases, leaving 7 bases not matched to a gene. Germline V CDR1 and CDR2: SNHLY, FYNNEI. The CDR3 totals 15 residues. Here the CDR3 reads CASSEGGSIKETQYF. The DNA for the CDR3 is TGTGCCAGCAGTGAGGGCGGGAGCATTAAAGAGACCCAGTACTTC.

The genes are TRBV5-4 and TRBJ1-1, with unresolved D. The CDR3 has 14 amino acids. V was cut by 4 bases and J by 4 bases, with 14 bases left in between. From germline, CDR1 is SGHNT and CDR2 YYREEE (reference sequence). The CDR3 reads CASSKRESGTEAFF. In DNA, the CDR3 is TGTGCCAGCAGCAAACGGGAAAGTGGCACTGAAGCTTTCTTT.

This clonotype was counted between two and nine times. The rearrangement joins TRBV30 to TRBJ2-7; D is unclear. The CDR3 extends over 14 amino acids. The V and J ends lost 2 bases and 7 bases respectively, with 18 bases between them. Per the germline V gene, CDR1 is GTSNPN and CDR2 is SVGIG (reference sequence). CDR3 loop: CAWSIRSRSGEQYF. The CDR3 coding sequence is TGTGCCTGGAGTATCCGCTCCCGCTCGGGTGAGCAGTACTTC.

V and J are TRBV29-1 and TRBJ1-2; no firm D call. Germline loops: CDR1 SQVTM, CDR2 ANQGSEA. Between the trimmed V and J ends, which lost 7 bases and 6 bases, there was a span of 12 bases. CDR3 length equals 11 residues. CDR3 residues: CSGSFRNGYTF. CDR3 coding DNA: TGCAGCGGGTCATTCCGGAATGGCTACACCTTC. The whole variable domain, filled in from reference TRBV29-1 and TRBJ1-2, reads SAVISQKPSRDICQRGTSLTIQCQVDSQVTMMFWYRQQPGQSLTLIATANQGSEATYESGFVIDKFPISRPNLTFSTLTVSNMSPEDSSIYLCSGSFRNGYTFGSGTRLTVV.

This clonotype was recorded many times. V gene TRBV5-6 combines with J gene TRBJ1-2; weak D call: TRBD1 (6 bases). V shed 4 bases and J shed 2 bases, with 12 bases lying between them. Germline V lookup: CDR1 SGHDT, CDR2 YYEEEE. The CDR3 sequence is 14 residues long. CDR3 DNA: TGTGCCAGCAGCCGGGACAAAGGGAACTATGGCTACACCTTC. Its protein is CASSRDKGNYGYTF.

CDR3 region: CASSADARGYTF. CDR3 bases: TGCGCCAGCAGCGCGGACGCGCGTGGCTACACCTTC. V and J are TRBV4-1 and TRBJ1-2; D not resolved. The germline V and J ends were trimmed by 5 bases and 7 bases, with 11 bases remaining between them. Per germline, CDR1 MGHRA and CDR2 YSYEKL. The CDR3 has 12 amino acids.

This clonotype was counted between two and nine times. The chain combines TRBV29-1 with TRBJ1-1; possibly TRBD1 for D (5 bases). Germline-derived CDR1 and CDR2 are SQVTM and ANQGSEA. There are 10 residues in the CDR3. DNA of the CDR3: TGCGGGGGGGGGGACACTGAAGCTTTCTTT. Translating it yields CGGGDTEAFF.

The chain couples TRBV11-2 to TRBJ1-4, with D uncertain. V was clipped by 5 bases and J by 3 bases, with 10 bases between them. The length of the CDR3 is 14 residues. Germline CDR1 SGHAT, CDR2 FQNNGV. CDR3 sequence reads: CASSRGGANEKLFF. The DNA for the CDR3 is TGTGCCAGCAGCCGGGGTGGGGCTAATGAAAAACTGTTTTTT.

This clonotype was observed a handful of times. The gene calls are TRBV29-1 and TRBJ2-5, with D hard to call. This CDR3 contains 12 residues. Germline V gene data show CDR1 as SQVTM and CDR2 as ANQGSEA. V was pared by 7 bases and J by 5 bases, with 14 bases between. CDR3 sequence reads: CSGRVGQETQYF. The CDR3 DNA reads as TGCAGCGGAAGGGTTGGTCAGGAGACCCAGTACTTC.

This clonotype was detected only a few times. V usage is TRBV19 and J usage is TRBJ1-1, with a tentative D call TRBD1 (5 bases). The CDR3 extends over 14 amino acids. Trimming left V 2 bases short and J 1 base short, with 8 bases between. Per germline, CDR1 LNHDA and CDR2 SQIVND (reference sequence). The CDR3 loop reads CASSIQGWNTEAFF. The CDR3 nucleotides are TGTGCCAGTAGTATACAGGGTTGGAACACTGAAGCTTTCTTT.

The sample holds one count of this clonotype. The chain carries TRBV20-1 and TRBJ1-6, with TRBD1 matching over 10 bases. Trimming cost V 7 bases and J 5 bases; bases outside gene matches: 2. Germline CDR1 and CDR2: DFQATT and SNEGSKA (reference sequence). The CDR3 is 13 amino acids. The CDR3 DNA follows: TGCAGTGTTGGGACAGGGGATAATTCACCCCTCCACTTT. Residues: CSVGTGDNSPLHF.

CDR3 coding DNA: TGTGCCAGCGGGGATAGATACTACGAGCAGTACTTC. It yields the protein CASGDRYYEQYF. The chain has TRBV11-2 and TRBJ2-7; the D is unclear. Trimming removed 8 bases at V and 3 bases at J, with 11 bases between. CDR1 and CDR2 from the germline V gene are SGHAT and FQNNGV. This CDR3 contains 12 residues.

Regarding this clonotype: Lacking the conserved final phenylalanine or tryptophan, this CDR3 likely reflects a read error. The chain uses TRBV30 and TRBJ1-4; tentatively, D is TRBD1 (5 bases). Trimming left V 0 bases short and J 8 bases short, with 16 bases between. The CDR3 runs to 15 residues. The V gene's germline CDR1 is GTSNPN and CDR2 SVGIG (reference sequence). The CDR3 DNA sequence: TGTGCCTGGAGTGTACCGGCGCAGGGTCGAGAAAAACTGTTTTCT. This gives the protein CAWSVPAQGREKLFS.

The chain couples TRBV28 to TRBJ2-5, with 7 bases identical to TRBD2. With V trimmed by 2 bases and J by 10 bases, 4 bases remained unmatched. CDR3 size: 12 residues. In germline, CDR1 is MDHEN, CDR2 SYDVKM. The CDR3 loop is CASSLGGGGQYF. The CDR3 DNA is TGTGCCAGCAGTTTAGGGGGGGGAGGCCAGTACTTC.

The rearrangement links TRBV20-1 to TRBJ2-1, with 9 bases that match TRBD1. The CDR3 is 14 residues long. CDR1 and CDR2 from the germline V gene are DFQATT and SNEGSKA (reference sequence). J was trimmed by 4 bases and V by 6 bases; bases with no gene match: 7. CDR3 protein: CSAEGQGPYNEQFF. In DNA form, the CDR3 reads TGCAGTGCGGAAGGACAGGGGCCTTACAATGAGCAGTTCTTC.

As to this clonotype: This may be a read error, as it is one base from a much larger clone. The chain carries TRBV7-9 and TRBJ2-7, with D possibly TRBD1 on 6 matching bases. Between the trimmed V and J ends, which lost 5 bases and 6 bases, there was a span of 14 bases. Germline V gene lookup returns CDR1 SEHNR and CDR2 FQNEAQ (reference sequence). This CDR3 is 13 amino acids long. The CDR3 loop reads CASSDQQGFEQYF. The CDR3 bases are TGTGCCAGCAGCGACCAACAGGGCTTCGAGCAGTACTTC.

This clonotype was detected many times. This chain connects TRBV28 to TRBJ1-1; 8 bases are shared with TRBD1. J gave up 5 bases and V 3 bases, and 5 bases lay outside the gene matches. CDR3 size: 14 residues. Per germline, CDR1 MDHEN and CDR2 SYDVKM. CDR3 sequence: CASSLWTGRTEAFF. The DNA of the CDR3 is TGTGCCAGCAGTTTGTGGACAGGGCGAACTGAAGCTTTCTTT.

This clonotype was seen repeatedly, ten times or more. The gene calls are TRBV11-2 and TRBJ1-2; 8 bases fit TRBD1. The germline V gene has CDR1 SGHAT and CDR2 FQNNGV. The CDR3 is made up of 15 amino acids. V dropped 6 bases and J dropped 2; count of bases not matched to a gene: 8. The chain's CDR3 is CASSSGGALNYGYTF. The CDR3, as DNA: TGTGCCAGCAGTTCAGGGGGCGCCTTAAACTATGGCTACACCTTC.

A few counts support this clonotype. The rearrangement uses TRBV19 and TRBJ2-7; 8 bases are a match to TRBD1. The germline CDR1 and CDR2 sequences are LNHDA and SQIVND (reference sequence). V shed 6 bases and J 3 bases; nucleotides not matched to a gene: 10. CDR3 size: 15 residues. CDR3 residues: CASSEQGEWVYEQYF. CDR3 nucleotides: TGTGCCAGTAGCGAACAGGGGGAGTGGGTCTACGAGCAGTACTTC.

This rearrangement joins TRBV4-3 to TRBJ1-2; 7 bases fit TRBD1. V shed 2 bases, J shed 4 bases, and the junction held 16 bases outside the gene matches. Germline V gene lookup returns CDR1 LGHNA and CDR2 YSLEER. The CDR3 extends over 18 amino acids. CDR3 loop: CASSQRKSGGGDFYGYTF. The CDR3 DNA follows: TGCGCCAGCAGCCAACGCAAAAGTGGAGGGGGCGATTTCTATGGCTACACCTTC.

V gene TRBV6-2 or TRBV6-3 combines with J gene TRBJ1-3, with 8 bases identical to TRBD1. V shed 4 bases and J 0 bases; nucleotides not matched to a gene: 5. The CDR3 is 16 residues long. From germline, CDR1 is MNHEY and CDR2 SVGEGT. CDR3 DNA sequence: TGTGCCAGCAGTTCTTACAGGGGGACCTCTGGAAACACCATATATTTT. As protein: CASSSYRGTSGNTIYF.

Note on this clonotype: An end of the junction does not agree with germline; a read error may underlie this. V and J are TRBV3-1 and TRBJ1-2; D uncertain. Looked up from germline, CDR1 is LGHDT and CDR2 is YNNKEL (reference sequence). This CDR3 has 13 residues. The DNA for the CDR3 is TGTGCCAGCAGTTACCCAGGTAACGATGGCTACACCTTC. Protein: CASSYPGNDGYTF.

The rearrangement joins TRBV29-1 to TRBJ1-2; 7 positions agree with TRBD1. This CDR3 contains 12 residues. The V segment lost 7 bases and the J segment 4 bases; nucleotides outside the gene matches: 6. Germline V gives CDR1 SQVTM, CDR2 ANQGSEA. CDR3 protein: CSGYRGTYGYTF. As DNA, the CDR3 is TGCAGCGGCTACAGGGGTACCTATGGCTACACCTTC.